What follows is one TCR beta chain and its context. Antigen specificity is unknown. Researchers ran the PCR with 60 Vbeta and 13 Jbeta primers. Clones were sequenced by immunoSEQ multiplex PCR, and TCRdb holds only the in-frame ones, with some missing. The sample holds about 160,000 clones; approximately 80% are singletons and the top ten take around 9.8%. This entry belongs to a study of cytomegalovirus exposure and HLA in healthy donors. Study-wide results and caveats: Across HLA loci, a later analysis found differing TCR association rates, with DRB1 most and HLA-C fewest. Previous analysis showed most TCR beta V segments were productive about 90% or about 30% of the time.

The germline CDR1 and CDR2 sequences are MNHNS and SASEGT. Germline trimming cut 6 bases from V and 5 bases from J; bases unmatched to any gene: 9. The CDR3 runs 14 residues. The sequencing input was PBMCs. This TCR came from a man in his late teens or twenties in good health and CMV-seropositive. This rearrangement joins TRBV6-1 to TRBJ2-5; 7 bases are a match to TRBD1. As DNA, the CDR3 is TGTGCCAGCAGGAGAGGACAGGTTGGGGAGACCCAGTACTTC. Translated, it gives CASRRGQVGETQYF.